Shown below are 27 T cell receptor delta chains from a single sample sequenced in a study of gamma-delta T cells after stem cell transplantation. TCRdb re-called the RT-PCR reads with CATT. The sample records around 7,800 delta-chain clones, more than 12% being singletons. Sequenced sample: gamma-delta T cells. These receptors originate from a human donor. It is not recorded whose cells these are; they may come from a transplant donor.

This clone has just a few counts. This chain uses TRDV3 with TRDJ1; no reliable D call. Trimming cost V 2 bases and J 3 bases, with 25 bases left between them. CDR1 is TVYSNPD, CDR2 GDNSRS, per germline (reference sequence). The length of the CDR3 is 17 residues. The CDR3 reads CAFRHLRPKIIADKLIF. CDR3 DNA sequence: TGTGCCTTTCGTCATCTGCGGCCGAAGATAATTGCCGATAAACTCATCTTT.

This clone has just a few counts. Since a much larger clone is just one base distant, this may be a read error. This chain connects TRDV2 to TRDJ3, with TRDD3 matching 11 bases. CDR1 is GEAIGNYY, CDR2 EKD, per germline. This CDR3 has 18 amino acids. CDR3 sequence (DNA): TGTGCCCGTGACACTGGGGGATATAGCTCCTGGGACACCCGACAGATGTTTTTC. It translates to CARDTGGYSSWDTRQMFF.

Worth noting for this clone: TCRdb's listed protein matches a much larger clone and diverges from this DNA's translation at residue 3, likely through a read error; the protein shown comes from the DNA. The chain is built from TRDV2 and TRDJ1; D gene uncertain. Germline V gives CDR1 GEAIGNYY, CDR2 EKD. The CDR3 runs to 14 residues. The CDR3 is CAGEQYPKTDKLIF. CDR3 nucleotides: TGTGCCGGTGAACAATACCCCAAGACCGATAAACTCATCTTT.

About this clone itself: A far larger clone lies a single base away; this is likely a read error. This chain joins TRDV2 and TRDJ3; 7 bases are shared with TRDD3. Germline values: CDR1 GEAIGNYY, CDR2 EKD. This CDR3 comprises 19 residues. Unmatched junction bases numbered 12, after V lost 3 bases and J lost 2 bases. CDR3 coding DNA: TGTGCCTGTGACGCCGCTGGGGGGAGAAGGACCTGGGACACCCGACAGATGTTTTTC. The encoded protein is CACDAAGGRRTWDTRQMFF.

This clone is medium-sized within its sample. The chain employs TRDV1 and TRDJ1, with 13 bases fitting TRDD3. The germline V gene encodes CDR1 TSWWSYY and CDR2 QGS. The CDR3 runs 19 residues. The V gene end was trimmed by 7 bases and the J gene end by 0 bases; junction bases not matched to a gene: 14. The CDR3 reads CALVVLTGGYGGYTDKLIF. DNA for the CDR3: TGTGCTCTTGTCGTCCTGACTGGGGGATACGGCGGTTACACCGATAAACTCATCTTT.

Turning to this clone: A read error may be the cause here, since a much bigger clone is one base away. The rearrangement uses TRDV2 and TRDJ3; 9 bases line up with TRDD3. This CDR3 has 16 residues. Germline V gene sequence: CDR1 GEAIGNYY, CDR2 EKD. The chain's CDR3 is CARDPWGMRDDRQMFF. The CDR3 DNA sequence: TGTGCCCGTGACCCCTGGGGGATGAGAGATGACCGACAGATGTTTTTC.

A remark on this clone: This likely came from a read error, as a far larger clone is one base away. The chain joins TRDV2 to TRDJ2, with unresolved D. Per germline, CDR1 GEAIGNYY and CDR2 EKD. The CDR3 contains 13 residues. V dropped 1 base and J dropped 4 bases, with 6 bases sitting between them. CDR3: CACDTVRTAQLFF. The CDR3, as DNA: TGTGCCTGTGACACGGTGAGGACAGCACAACTCTTCTTT.

Notes on this clone: This may be a read error: a much more frequent sequence differs by one nucleotide. The same CDR3 is also encoded by other DNA sequences in this sample. V is TRDV2 and J is TRDJ1; the D gene is possibly TRDD3 (6 bases). This CDR3 is 15 amino acids long. Deletions cut 1 base from V and 3 bases from J, with 14 bases between. Germline V CDR1 and CDR2: GEAIGNYY, EKD. The CDR3 region is CACDTGIELSDKLIF. CDR3 nucleotides: TGTGCCTGTGACACTGGGATAGAATTGTCCGATAAACTCATCTTT.

The chain carries TRDV3 and TRDJ1, with D perhaps TRDD3 (6 bases). The V and J ends lost 1 base and 0 bases respectively, with 21 bases between them. This CDR3 has 17 amino acids. Germline CDR1 TVYSNPD, CDR2 GDNSRS (reference sequence). Here the CDR3 DNA reads TGTGCCTTTAAGCGTGGGGGTTACCTGGGATACACCGATAAACTCATCTTT. Amino acid sequence: CAFKRGGYLGYTDKLIF.

This clone is judged medium-sized. Other DNA variants within this sample encode the same CDR3. The rearrangement links TRDV2 to TRDJ3, with TRDD3 matching 8 bases. V lost 0 bases to trimming and J lost 0 bases; unmatched junction nucleotides: 6. The V gene's germline CDR1 is GEAIGNYY and CDR2 EKD. The length of the CDR3 is 19 residues. This CDR3 reads CACDTVLGGSSWDTRQMFF. The CDR3 coding sequence is TGTGCCTGTGACACCGTACTGGGGGGCAGCTCCTGGGACACCCGACAGATGTTTTTC.

The chain recombines TRDV1 with TRDJ1; maybe TRDD3 (6 bases). Germline CDR1 and CDR2: TSWWSYY and QGS. The CDR3 runs 21 residues. V dropped 0 bases and J dropped 0 bases, with 26 bases sitting between them. The CDR3 reads CALGELSQRSRGREDTDKLIF. The CDR3 DNA follows: TGTGCTCTTGGGGAACTATCCCAAAGGTCTCGGGGGAGGGAGGACACCGATAAACTCATCTTT.

A few counts support this clone. The chain is built from TRDV1 and TRDJ2; TRDD3 is a possible D gene (8 bases). Looked up from germline, CDR1 is TSWWSYY and CDR2 is QGS. V lost 1 base and J lost 4, with 28 bases in between. CDR3 size: 21 residues. CDR3 DNA: TGTGCTCTTGGGGAACGGCTTCCTAGAAATTCTGGGGGACAGGCGACAGCACAACTCTTCTTT. Its protein is CALGERLPRNSGGQATAQLFF.

This clone turned up a few times. This may arise from a read error, as a much more abundant clone is one base away. The chain joins TRDV2 to TRDJ3, with 7 bases fitting TRDD3. Germline loops: CDR1 GEAIGNYY, CDR2 EKD. This CDR3 has 18 residues. This chain's CDR3 is CAYDLWGVSSWDTRQMFF. CDR3 coding DNA: TGTGCCTATGACCTCTGGGGGGTAAGCTCCTGGGACACCCGACAGATGTTTTTC.

J is TRDJ2 and V is TRDV1, with a possible D match to TRDD2 (5 bases). Germline V gene data show CDR1 as TSWWSYY and CDR2 as QGS. CDR3 length: 24 amino acids. Trimming removed 2 bases from V and 4 bases from J, with 38 bases in between. The CDR3 coding sequence is TGTGCTCTTGGGGAAGTGGTCTTCCATCACCCCGGGACCGATCCGGCGACACCGACAGCACAACTCTTCTTT. Translation: CALGEVVFHHPGTDPATPTAQLFF.

The V call is TRDV1, the J call TRDJ1; perhaps D is TRDD2 or TRDD3 (5 bases each). This CDR3 is built from 19 residues. CDR1 and CDR2 (germline): TSWWSYY, QGS. The germline V and J ends were trimmed by 0 bases and 3 bases, with 23 bases remaining between them. The CDR3 coding sequence is TGTGCTCTTGGGGAACTAACCTACCCGGGGACATACTGGTCCGATAAACTCATCTTT. Protein sequence: CALGELTYPGTYWSDKLIF.

This clone is labeled medium-sized. The chain recombines TRDV1 with TRDJ3; no clear D. Germline CDR1 TSWWSYY, CDR2 QGS. V was trimmed by 5 bases and J by 3 bases, leaving 17 bases between them. The CDR3 is 18 residues long. DNA of the CDR3: TGTGCTCTTGGGAAAACCGGGTACGGTCTCTGGGACACCCGACAGATGTTTTTC. It yields the protein CALGKTGYGLWDTRQMFF.

This clone has a handful of counts. The genes are TRDV2 and TRDJ1; TRDD3 agrees at 9 bases. The CDR3 is 16 residues long. Germline CDR1 reads GEAIGNYY; CDR2 reads EKD. After removal of 0 bases from V and 1 base from J, the junction contained 5 bases not matched to a gene. The CDR3 coding sequence is TGTGCCTGTGACACCGAGGGGATACGGGGCACCGATAAACTCATCTTT. Translating gives CACDTEGIRGTDKLIF.

As concerns this clone: A much larger clone lies a single base off, so this may be a read error. The V call is TRDV2, the J call TRDJ3; 12 positions match TRDD3. CDR3 size: 19 residues. Germline values: CDR1 GEAIGNYY, CDR2 EKD. The CDR3 coding sequence is TGTGCCTGTGACACCCTGGGGGATACGAGCTCCTGTGACACCCGACAGATGTTTTTC. Translating gives CACDTLGDTSSCDTRQMFF.

Sample share makes this clone medium-sized. In DNA, the CDR3 is TGTGCTCTTGGGGAACTACAGTCCGACCTTGAGCTTTCTACAAATACCGAGGGATACGCCTATAGAAATAAACTCATCTTT. It specifies CALGELQSDLELSTNTEGYAYRNKLIF. The chain joins TRDV1 to TRDJ1; 8 bases are shared with TRDD3. The CDR3 extends over 27 amino acids. The V gene end was trimmed by 0 bases and the J gene end by 6 bases; junction bases not matched to a gene: 42. Germline CDR1 is TSWWSYY and CDR2 is QGS.

About this clone: A far larger clone lies a single base away; this is likely a read error. The chain's CDR3 is CALGNLYLPAQGAQLFF. As DNA, the CDR3 is TGTGCTCTTGGGAACCTTTACCTCCCCGCCCAGGGGGCACAACTCTTCTTT. The chain carries TRDV1 and TRDJ2; D remains ambiguous. V shed 5 bases and J shed 8 bases, with 24 bases lying between them. Germline lookup yields CDR1 TSWWSYY and CDR2 QGS. The CDR3 extends over 17 amino acids.

V gene TRDV1 combines with J gene TRDJ4; D might be TRDD3 (5 bases). Trimming left V 3 bases short and J 2 bases short, with 28 bases between. Per the germline V gene, CDR1 is TSWWSYY and CDR2 is QGS. The CDR3 runs 19 residues. The CDR3 coding sequence is TGTGCTCTTGGGGACATCCCCCTCTACGGAGATACCAATGGAAGACCCCTGATCTTT. Its translation is CALGDIPLYGDTNGRPLIF.

In its sample, this clone ranks as medium-sized (0.01 to 0.1%). The chain joins TRDV2 to TRDJ3, with 11 bases matching TRDD3. Trimming cost V 2 bases and J 0 bases; bases outside gene matches: 5. CDR1 is GEAIGNYY, CDR2 EKD, per germline. This CDR3 contains 19 residues. CDR3 region: CACDNGWGIRSWDTRQMFF. CDR3 in DNA: TGTGCCTGTGACAACGGGTGGGGGATACGCTCCTGGGACACCCGACAGATGTTTTTC.

Points on this clone: A much larger clone sits a single nucleotide away, making a read error possible. The chain has TRDV2 and TRDJ3, with 7 bases identical to TRDD3. Germline V gene lookup returns CDR1 GEAIGNYY and CDR2 EKD. The CDR3 extends over 18 amino acids. The CDR3 coding sequence is TGTGCCTGTGACCTCTGGGGGGTAAGCTCCAGGGACACCCGACAGATGTTTTTC. Encoded protein: CACDLWGVSSRDTRQMFF.

This clone is termed medium-sized. The rearrangement links TRDV2 to TRDJ3, with 11 bases that match TRDD3. Trimming at V came to 1 base and at J to 2 bases, leaving 0 bases not matched to a gene. This CDR3 comprises 17 residues. Germline V gene lookup returns CDR1 GEAIGNYY and CDR2 EKD. The CDR3 sequence is CACDTLGDTWDTRQMFF. CDR3 nucleotides: TGTGCCTGTGACACACTGGGGGATACCTGGGACACCCGACAGATGTTTTTC.

Sample share makes this clone medium-sized. Other DNA sequences in the sample encode the same CDR3. The chain joins TRDV2 to TRDJ2, with 10 bases that match TRDD3. The germline CDR1 and CDR2 sequences are GEAIGNYY and EKD. V dropped 3 bases and J dropped 4; count of bases not matched to a gene: 4. This CDR3 spans 15 amino acids. The CDR3 region has the DNA TGTGCCTGTGACCCCTTGGGGGATACGACAGCACAACTCTTCTTT. Amino acids: CACDPLGDTTAQLFF.

This chain joins TRDV1 and TRDJ1; 9 bases map to TRDD3. The CDR3 is 18 amino acids. CDR1 and CDR2 (germline): TSWWSYY, QGS. V shed 2 bases and J 0 bases; nucleotides not matched to a gene: 10. CDR3 region: CALGELYGGDTHTDKLIF. The CDR3 DNA follows: TGTGCTCTTGGGGAATTATATGGGGGGGATACACACACCGATAAACTCATCTTT.

This chain links TRDV1 with TRDJ1; 9 nucleotides align to TRDD3. Losses at the gene ends were 1 base for V and 0 bases for J; bases not matched to a gene: 15. This CDR3 region has 20 residues. Germline loops: CDR1 TSWWSYY, CDR2 QGS. CDR3 in amino acids: CALGEPFLWGISVYTDKLIF. As DNA, the CDR3 is TGTGCTCTTGGGGAACCCTTCCTTTGGGGGATATCTGTTTACACCGATAAACTCATCTTT.